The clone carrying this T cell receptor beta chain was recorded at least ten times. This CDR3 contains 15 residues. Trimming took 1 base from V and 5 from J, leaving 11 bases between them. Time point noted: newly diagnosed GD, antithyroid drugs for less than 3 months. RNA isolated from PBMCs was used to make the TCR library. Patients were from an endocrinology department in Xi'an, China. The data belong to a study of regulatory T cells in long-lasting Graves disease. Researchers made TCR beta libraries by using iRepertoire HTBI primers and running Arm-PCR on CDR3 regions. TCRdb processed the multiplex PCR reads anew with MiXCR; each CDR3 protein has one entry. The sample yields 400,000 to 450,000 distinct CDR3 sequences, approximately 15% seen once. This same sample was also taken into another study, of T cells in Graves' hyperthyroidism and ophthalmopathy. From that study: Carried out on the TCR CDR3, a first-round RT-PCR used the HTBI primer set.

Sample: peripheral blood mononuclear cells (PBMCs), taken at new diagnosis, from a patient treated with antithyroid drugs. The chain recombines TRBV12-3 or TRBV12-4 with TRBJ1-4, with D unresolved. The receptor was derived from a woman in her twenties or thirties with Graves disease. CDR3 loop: CASSLGAGMNEKLFF. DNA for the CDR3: TGTGCCAGCAGTTTAGGGGCCGGGATGAATGAAAAACTGTTTTTT.